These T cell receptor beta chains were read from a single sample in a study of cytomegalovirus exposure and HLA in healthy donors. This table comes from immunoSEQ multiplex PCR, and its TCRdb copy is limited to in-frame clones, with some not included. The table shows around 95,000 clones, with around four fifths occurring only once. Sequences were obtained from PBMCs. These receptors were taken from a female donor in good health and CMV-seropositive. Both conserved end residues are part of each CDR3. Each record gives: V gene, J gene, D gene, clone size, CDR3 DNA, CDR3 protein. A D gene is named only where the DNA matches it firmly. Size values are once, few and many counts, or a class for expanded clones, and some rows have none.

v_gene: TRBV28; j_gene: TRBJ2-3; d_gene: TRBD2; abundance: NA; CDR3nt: TGTGCCAGCAGCCCCATAGCGGGAGAGACAGATACGCAGTATTTT; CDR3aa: CASSPIAGETDTQYF
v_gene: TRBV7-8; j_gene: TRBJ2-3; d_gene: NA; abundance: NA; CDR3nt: TGTGCCAGCAGCTTAGGGCTAGCAGGAGATACGCAGTATTTT; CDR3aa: CASSLGLAGDTQYF
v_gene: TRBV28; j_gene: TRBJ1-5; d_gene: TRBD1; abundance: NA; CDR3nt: TGTGCCAGCAGATTTAGGACAGGGGGCCTACTTAGCAATCAGCCCCAGCATTTT; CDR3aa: CASRFRTGGLLSNQPQHF
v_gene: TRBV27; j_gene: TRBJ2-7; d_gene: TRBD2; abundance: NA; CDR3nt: TGTGCCAGCCATTCTTCCGGGACTAGCGTACACGAGCAGTACTTC; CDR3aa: CASHSSGTSVHEQYF
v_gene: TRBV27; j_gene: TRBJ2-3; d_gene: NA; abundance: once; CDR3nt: TGTGCCAGCAGTACCCGACACTTTAGCACAGATACGCAGTATTTT; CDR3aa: CASSTRHFSTDTQYF
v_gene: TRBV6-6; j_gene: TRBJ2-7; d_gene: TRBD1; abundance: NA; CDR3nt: TGTGCCAGCAGTCACCTCGCCGGGACAGGGGCTCAAGAGCAGTACTTC; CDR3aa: CASSHLAGTGAQEQYF
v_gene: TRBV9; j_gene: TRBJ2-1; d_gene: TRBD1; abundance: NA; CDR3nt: TGTGCCAGCAGCGCCCCCGGGACAGGGATAAATGAGCAGTTCTTC; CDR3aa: CASSAPGTGINEQFF
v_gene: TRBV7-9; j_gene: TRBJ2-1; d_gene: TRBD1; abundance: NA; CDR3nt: TGTGCCAGCAGCTTAGACAGGGGGGATGAGCAGTTCTTC; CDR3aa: CASSLDRGDEQFF
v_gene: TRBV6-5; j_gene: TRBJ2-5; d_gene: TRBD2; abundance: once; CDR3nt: TGTGCCAGCAGTTACTCGCGGGGGCAAGAGACCCAGTACTTC; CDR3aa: CASSYSRGQETQYF
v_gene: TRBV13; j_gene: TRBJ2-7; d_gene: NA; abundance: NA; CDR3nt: TGTGCCAGCAGCTCCCCGACAGGCAAAACCTACGAGCAGTACTTC; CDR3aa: CASSSPTGKTYEQYF
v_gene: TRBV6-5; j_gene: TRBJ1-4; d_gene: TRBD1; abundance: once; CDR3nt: TGTGCCAGCAGGGACAGGGGGTCGCCTAATGAAAAACTGTTTTTT; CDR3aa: CASRDRGSPNEKLFF
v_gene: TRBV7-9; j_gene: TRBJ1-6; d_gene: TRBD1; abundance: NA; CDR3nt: TGTGCCAGCAGCCTAATTGACAGGGGTGTGAGCCGCAGTTCACCCCTCCACTTT; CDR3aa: CASSLIDRGVSRSSPLHF
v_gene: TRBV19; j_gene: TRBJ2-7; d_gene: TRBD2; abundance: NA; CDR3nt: TGTGCCAGTAGTTATAGCGGGAGCTCCTACGAGCAGTACTTC; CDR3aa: CASSYSGSSYEQYF
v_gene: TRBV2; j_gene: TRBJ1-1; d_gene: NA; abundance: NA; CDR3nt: TGTGCCACCATCGTCAGGGTAAACACTGACGGAGCTTTCTTT; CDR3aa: CATIVRVNTDGAFF
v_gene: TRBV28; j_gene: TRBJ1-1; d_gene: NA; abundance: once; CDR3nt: TGTGCCAGCAGTTCAGGGTCTCGGAACACTGAAGCTTTCTTT; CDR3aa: CASSSGSRNTEAFF
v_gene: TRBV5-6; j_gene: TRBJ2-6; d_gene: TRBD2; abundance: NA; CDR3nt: TGTGCCAGCAGAAGACTAGCGGGATCTTCTGGGGCCAACGTCCTGACTTTC; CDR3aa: CASRRLAGSSGANVLTF
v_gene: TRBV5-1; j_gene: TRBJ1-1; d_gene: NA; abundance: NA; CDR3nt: TGCGCCAGCAGATGGGCAGAACAAGCTTTCTTT; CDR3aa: CASRWAEQAFF
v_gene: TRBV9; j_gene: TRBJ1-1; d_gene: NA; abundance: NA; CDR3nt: TGTGCCAGCAGCGTATCAGTGAACACTGAAGCTTTCTTT; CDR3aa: CASSVSVNTEAFF
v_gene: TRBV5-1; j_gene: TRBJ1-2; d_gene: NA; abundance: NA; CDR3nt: TGCGCCAGCAGCTTGACAGGGAGCGGCTACACCTTC; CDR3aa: CASSLTGSGYTF
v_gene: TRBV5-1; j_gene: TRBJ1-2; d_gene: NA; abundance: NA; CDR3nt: TGCGCCAGCAGCCTCCCCGAGCTCTCTAACTATGGCTACACCTTC; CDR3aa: CASSLPELSNYGYTF
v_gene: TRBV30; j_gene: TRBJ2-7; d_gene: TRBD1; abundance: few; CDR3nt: TGTGCCTGGAGTGTACAGGGGTACGAGCAGTACTTC; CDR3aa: CAWSVQGYEQYF
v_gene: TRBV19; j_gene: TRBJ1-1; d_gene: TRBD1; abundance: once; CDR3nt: TGTGCCAGTAGTATAACAGGGGAGATGAACACTGAAGCTTTCTTT; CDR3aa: CASSITGEMNTEAFF
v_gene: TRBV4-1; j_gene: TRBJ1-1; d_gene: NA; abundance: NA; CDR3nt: TGCGCCAGCAGCCAGCCCCTGACTCGGATGGCCACTGAAGCTTTCTTT; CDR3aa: CASSQPLTRMATEAFF
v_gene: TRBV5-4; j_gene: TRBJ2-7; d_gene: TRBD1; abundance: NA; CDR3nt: TGTGCCAGCAGCTTGGAACAGGGGGCGCTCGAGCAGTACTTC; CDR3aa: CASSLEQGALEQYF
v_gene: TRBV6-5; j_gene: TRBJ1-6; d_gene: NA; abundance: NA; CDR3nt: TGTGCCAGCAGTTATCGGGATTCACCCCTCCACTTT; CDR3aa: CASSYRDSPLHF
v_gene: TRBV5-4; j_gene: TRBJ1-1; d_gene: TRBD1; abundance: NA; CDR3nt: TGTGCCAGCAGCCCCCCCGGGACAGGGACGATGAACACTGAAGCTTTCTTT; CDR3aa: CASSPPGTGTMNTEAFF
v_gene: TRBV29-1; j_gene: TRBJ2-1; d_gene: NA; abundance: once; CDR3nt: TGCAGCGTTGACTTCCCAGGGACGGGACATGATGAGCAGTTCTTC; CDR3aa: CSVDFPGTGHDEQFF
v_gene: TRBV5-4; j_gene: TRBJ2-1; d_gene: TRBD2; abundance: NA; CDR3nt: TGTGCCAGCAGCCAATTCATAGCGGGGGGGCCCGATGAGCAGTTCTTC; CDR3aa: CASSQFIAGGPDEQFF
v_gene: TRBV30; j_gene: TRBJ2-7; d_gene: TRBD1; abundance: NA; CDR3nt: TGTGCCTGGAGCTCCGACAGGGCCTACGAGCAGTACTTC; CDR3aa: CAWSSDRAYEQYF
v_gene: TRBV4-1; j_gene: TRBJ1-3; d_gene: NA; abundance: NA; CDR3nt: TGCGCCAGCAGCCAACTCCCCGCGGGCAGGGGCTACGGAAACACCATATATTTT; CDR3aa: CASSQLPAGRGYGNTIYF
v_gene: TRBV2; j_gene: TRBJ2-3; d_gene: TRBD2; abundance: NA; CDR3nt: TGTGCCAGCATCTCAACGGGAGGTCCAGATACGCAGTATTTT; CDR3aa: CASISTGGPDTQYF
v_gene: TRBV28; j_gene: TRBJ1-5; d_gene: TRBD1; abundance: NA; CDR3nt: TGTGCCAGCAGTTTATGGAGGGGGCAGGGCAATCAGCCCCAGCATTTT; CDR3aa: CASSLWRGQGNQPQHF
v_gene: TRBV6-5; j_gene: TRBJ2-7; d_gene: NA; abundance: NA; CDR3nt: TGTGCCAGCAGTTACTCGCCCAGCTCCTACGAGCAGTACTTC; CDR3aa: CASSYSPSSYEQYF
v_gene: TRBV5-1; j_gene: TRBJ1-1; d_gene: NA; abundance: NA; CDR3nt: TGCGCCAGCAGCTTGAGGAGACCGAACACTGAAGCTTTCTTT; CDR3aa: CASSLRRPNTEAFF
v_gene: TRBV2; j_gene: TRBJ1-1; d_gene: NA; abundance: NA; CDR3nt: TGTGCCAGCAGTGAGACAGAGAAATTGAACACTGAAGCTTTCTTT; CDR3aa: CASSETEKLNTEAFF
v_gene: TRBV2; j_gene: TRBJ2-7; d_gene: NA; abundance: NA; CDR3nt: TGTGCCAGCAGTGTCCGGGGAGCCTACGAGCAGTACTTC; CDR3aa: CASSVRGAYEQYF
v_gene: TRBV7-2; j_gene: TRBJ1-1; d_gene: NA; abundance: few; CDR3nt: TGTGCCAGCAGCGTTAAAGGACAAGCGAGCACTGAAGCTTTCTTT; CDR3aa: CASSVKGQASTEAFF
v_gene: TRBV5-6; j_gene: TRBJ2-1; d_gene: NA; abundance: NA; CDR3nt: TGTGCCAGCAGCTTGGTTGGAGGGGGCACCGAGAGGTACAATGAGCAGTTCTTC; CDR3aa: CASSLVGGGTERYNEQFF
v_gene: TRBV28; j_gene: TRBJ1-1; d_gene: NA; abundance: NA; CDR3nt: TGTGCCAGCAGTAGGGACACTTTGAACACTGAAGCTTTCTTT; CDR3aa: CASSRDTLNTEAFF
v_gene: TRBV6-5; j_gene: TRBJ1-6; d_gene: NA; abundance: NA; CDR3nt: TGTGCCAGCAGTTACTCCCGGTCACCCCTCCACTTT; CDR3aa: CASSYSRSPLHF
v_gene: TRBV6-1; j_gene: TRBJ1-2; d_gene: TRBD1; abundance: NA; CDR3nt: TGTGCCATCGGACAGGGCGCTAACTATGGCTACACCTTC; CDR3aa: CAIGQGANYGYTF
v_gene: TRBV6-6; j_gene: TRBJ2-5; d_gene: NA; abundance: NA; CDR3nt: TGTGCCAGCAGGGATACAGGTGGGGAAGGGACCCAGTACTTC; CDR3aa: CASRDTGGEGTQYF
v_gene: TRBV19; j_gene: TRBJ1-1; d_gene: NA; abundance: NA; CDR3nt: TGTGCCAGTAGTATCCTGACTTCCGGAGGCACTGAAGCTTTCTTT; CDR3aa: CASSILTSGGTEAFF
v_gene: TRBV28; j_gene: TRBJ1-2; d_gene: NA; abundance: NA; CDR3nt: TGTGCCAGCAGTTTCAGGGGTTCGGGCTACACCTTC; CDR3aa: CASSFRGSGYTF
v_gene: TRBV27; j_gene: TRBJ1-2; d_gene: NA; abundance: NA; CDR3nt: TGTGCCAGCAGGGAATGGGGCAGGGATTCCCCTAACTATGGCTACCCCTTC; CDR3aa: CASREWGRDSPNYGYPF
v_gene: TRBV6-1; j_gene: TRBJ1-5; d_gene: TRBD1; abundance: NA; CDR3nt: TGTGCCAGCAGTGAGGCAGGGGGAAGCAATCAGCCCCAGCATTTT; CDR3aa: CASSEAGGSNQPQHF
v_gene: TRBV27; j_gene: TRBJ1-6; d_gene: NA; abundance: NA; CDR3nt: TGTGCCAGCAGTCCCCCACAGGGATTTAGGGCCAACTCACCCCTCCACTTT; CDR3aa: CASSPPQGFRANSPLHF
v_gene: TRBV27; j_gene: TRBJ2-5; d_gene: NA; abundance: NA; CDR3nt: TGTGCCAGCAGTTCGACAGGTTCCCAAGAGACCCAGTACTTC; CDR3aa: CASSSTGSQETQYF
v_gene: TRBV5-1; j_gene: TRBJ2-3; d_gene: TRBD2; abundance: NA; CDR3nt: TGCGCCAGCAGTCCCGGAGCGGGAGTCACAGATACGCAGTATTTT; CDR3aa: CASSPGAGVTDTQYF
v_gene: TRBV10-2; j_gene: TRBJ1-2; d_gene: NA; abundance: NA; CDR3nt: TGCGCCAGCAGTGAGTTCAGGATGAATGGCTACACCTTC; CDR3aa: CASSEFRMNGYTF
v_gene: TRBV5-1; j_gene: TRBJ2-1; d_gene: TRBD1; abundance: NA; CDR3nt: TGCGCCAGCAGCTTGGGGGACAGGGCGAATTACAATGAGCAGTTCTTC; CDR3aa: CASSLGDRANYNEQFF
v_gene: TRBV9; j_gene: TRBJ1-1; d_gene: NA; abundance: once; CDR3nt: TGTGCCAGCAGCGTAGCCTCGATGGCAGGGTTT; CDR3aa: CASSVASMAGF
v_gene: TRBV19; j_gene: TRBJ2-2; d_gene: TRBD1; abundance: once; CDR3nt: TGTGCCAGTAAAACGGGACAGGGATTCGCCGGGGAGCTGTTTTTT; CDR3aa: CASKTGQGFAGELFF
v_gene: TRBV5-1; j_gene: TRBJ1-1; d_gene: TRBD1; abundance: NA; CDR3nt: TGCGCCAGCAGCTTAACCGGGACAGGGAACACTGAAGCTTTCTTT; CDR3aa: CASSLTGTGNTEAFF
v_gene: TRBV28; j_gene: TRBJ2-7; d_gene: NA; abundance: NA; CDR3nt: TGTGCCAGTCTGGATTCGAGGGCCTACGAGCAGTACTTC; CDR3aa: CASLDSRAYEQYF